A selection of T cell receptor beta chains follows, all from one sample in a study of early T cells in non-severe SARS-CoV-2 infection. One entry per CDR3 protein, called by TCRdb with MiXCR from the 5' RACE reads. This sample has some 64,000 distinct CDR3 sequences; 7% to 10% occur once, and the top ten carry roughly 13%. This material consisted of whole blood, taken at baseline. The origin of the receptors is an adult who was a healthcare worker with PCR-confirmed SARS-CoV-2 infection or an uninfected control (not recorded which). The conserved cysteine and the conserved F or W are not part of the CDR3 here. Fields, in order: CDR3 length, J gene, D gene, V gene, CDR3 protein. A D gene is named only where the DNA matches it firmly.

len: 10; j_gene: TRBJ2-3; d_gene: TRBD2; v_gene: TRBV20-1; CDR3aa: GSGRAGDTQY
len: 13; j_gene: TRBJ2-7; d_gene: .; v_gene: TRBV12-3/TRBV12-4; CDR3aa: ATAWAGDNSYEQY
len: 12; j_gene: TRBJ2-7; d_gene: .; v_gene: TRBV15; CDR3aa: ATIRDRGTYEQY
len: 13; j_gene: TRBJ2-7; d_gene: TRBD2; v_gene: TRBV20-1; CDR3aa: SARGGLAGLYEQY
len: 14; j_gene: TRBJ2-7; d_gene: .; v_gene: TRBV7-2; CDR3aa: ASRSSGGQNLYEQY
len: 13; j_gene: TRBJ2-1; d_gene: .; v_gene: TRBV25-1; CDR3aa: ASRAPGLSYNEQF
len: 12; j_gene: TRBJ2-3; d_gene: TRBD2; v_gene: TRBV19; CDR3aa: ASSSTSGRDTQY
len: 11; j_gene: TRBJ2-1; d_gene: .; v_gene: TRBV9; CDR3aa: ASGGLGPDEQF
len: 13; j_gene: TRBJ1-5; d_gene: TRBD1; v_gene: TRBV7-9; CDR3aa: ASSGGQGANQPQH
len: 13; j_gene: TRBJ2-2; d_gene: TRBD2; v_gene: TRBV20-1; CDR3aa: SARRLAPNTGELF
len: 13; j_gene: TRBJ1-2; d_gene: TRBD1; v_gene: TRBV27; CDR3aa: ASSSHRDRPEGYT
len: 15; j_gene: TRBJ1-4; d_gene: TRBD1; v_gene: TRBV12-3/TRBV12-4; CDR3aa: ASSRGQGARFNEKLF
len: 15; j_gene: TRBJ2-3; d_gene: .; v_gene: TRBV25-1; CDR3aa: ASSEYGLAQGADTQY